This is a list of T cell receptor beta chains from one sample in a study of cytomegalovirus exposure and HLA in healthy donors. Sequencing was performed with immunoSEQ multiplex PCR; in TCRdb, only in-frame clones are kept and a portion is missing. In the table there are 150,000 to 200,000 clones, about three quarters of which are singletons. The material sequenced was PBMCs. The receptors originated from a man between 18 and 35 years old in good health and CMV-seronegative. CDR3s include the opening cysteine and the closing phenylalanine or tryptophan. Each record gives: J gene, V gene, clone size, D gene, CDR3 protein, CDR3 DNA. A D gene is named only where the DNA matches it firmly. The size entry is marked missing in some rows and otherwise reads once, few, many or a size class.

J: TRBJ1-2
V: TRBV7-9
size: -
D: -
CDR3: CSSSSLFDGYTF
DNA: TGTTCCAGCAGCTCCCTCTTCGATGGCTACACCTTC

J: TRBJ2-3
V: TRBV11-3
size: -
D: TRBD2
CDR3: CASRRGLAGPDTQYF
DNA: TGTGCCAGCAGACGTGGACTAGCGGGACCAGATACGCAGTATTTT

J: TRBJ2-3
V: TRBV6-5
size: -
D: TRBD2
CDR3: CASTRLAGDQDTQYF
DNA: TGTGCCAGCACGAGACTAGCGGGGGATCAAGATACGCAGTATTTT

J: TRBJ1-2
V: TRBV7-2
size: few
D: -
CDR3: CASSPGGGYGYTF
DNA: TGTGCCAGCAGCCCGGGGGGCGGCTATGGCTACACCTTC

J: TRBJ2-5
V: TRBV11-2
size: few
D: TRBD2
CDR3: CASSLWVLAGSKGETQYF
DNA: TGTGCCAGCAGCTTGTGGGTGCTAGCGGGGTCAAAGGGAGAGACCCAGTACTTC

J: TRBJ2-2
V: TRBV5-6
size: -
D: -
CDR3: CASSQTGSAGELFF
DNA: TGTGCCAGCAGCCAAACAGGGTCTGCTGGGGAGCTGTTTTTT

J: TRBJ2-1
V: TRBV4-3
size: once
D: -
CDR3: CASSQEGGPYNEQFF
DNA: TGCGCCAGCAGCCAAGAGGGGGGGCCCTACAATGAGCAGTTCTTC

J: TRBJ1-1
V: TRBV27
size: -
D: -
CDR3: CASTPNVVRGEAFF
DNA: TGTGCCAGCACCCCCAACGTCGTCAGGGGCGAAGCTTTCTTT

J: TRBJ2-7
V: TRBV19
size: few
D: -
CDR3: CASKIQGSSYEQYF
DNA: TGTGCCAGTAAGATACAGGGATCCTCCTACGAGCAGTACTTC

J: TRBJ2-5
V: TRBV25-1
size: -
D: -
CDR3: CASSALGAGEETQYF
DNA: TGTGCCAGCAGTGCCTTGGGGGCTGGCGAAGAGACCCAGTACTTC

J: TRBJ2-7
V: TRBV7-6
size: -
D: -
CDR3: CASSFTVTGQSYEQYF
DNA: TGTGCCAGCAGCTTCACAGTGACAGGCCAATCCTACGAGCAGTACTTC

J: TRBJ1-2
V: TRBV7-9
size: -
D: -
CDR3: CASSLVGQLNYGYTF
DNA: TGTGCCAGCAGCTTGGTAGGACAGCTCAACTATGGCTACACCTTC

J: TRBJ1-2
V: TRBV4-3
size: -
D: -
CDR3: CASSQGTGDYGYTF
DNA: TGCGCCAGCAGCCAAGGGACGGGGGACTATGGCTACACCTTC

J: TRBJ1-1
V: TRBV28
size: -
D: -
CDR3: CASSPLGGSNTEAFF
DNA: TGTGCCAGCTCCCCTCTGGGAGGGTCGAACACTGAAGCTTTCTTT

J: TRBJ1-2
V: TRBV27
size: -
D: TRBD1
CDR3: CASSSAMTGNYGYTF
DNA: TGTGCCAGCAGTTCCGCTATGACAGGGAACTATGGCTACACCTTC

J: TRBJ1-5
V: TRBV29-1
size: -
D: -
CDR3: CSDGGGNPPNQPQHF
DNA: TGCAGCGACGGGGGGGGCAATCCTCCGAATCAGCCCCAGCATTTT

J: TRBJ2-7
V: TRBV5-1
size: -
D: -
CDR3: CASRFGEGYEQYF
DNA: TGCGCCAGCCGCTTCGGGGAAGGGTACGAGCAGTACTTC

J: TRBJ1-1
V: TRBV5-1
size: -
D: TRBD1
CDR3: CASSPRQGIATEAFF
DNA: TGCGCCAGCAGCCCGAGACAGGGGATCGCCACTGAAGCTTTCTTT

J: TRBJ2-7
V: TRBV11-2
size: -
D: -
CDR3: CASSLDPVTYEQYF
DNA: TGTGCCAGCAGCTTAGACCCAGTAACCTACGAGCAGTACTTC

J: TRBJ2-5
V: TRBV2
size: few
D: TRBD2
CDR3: CASSGALGLPAGTGGGQETQYF
DNA: TGTGCCAGCAGCGGAGCCCTGGGACTCCCGGCGGGTACGGGGGGGGGCCAAGAGACCCAGTACTTC

J: TRBJ1-4
V: TRBV4-3
size: -
D: -
CDR3: CASSQDIEGESEKLFF
DNA: TGCGCCAGCAGCCAAGATATCGAGGGAGAGTCTGAAAAACTGTTTTTT

J: TRBJ2-1
V: TRBV6-5
size: once
D: TRBD2
CDR3: CASSRLAGGYNEQFF
DNA: TGTGCCAGCAGTCGATTAGCGGGGGGTTACAATGAGCAGTTCTTC

J: TRBJ2-7
V: TRBV4-1
size: -
D: -
CDR3: CASSQDFGPRRPYEQYF
DNA: TGCGCCAGCAGCCAAGATTTCGGGCCTCGGAGGCCCTACGAGCAGTACTTC

J: TRBJ1-6
V: TRBV27
size: -
D: TRBD1
CDR3: CASSFRDRSSYNSPLHF
DNA: TGTGCCAGCAGTTTCCGGGACAGGAGCTCCTATAATTCACCCCTCCACTTT

J: TRBJ1-2
V: TRBV9
size: -
D: -
CDR3: CASSLGHRANYGYTF
DNA: TGTGCCAGCAGCTTGGGACACAGAGCTAACTATGGCTACACCTTC

J: TRBJ1-1
V: TRBV7-9
size: once
D: -
CDR3: CASSLSGEGTEAFF
DNA: TGTGCCAGCAGCCTATCAGGGGAGGGGACTGAAGCTTTCTTT

J: TRBJ2-5
V: TRBV7-3
size: -
D: -
CDR3: CASSYNRAPGETQYF
DNA: TGTGCCAGCAGCTATAACAGGGCTCCTGGGGAGACCCAGTACTTC

J: TRBJ1-1
V: TRBV30
size: -
D: TRBD1
CDR3: CAWSATGGSAEAFF
DNA: TGTGCCTGGAGTGCGACAGGGGGAAGCGCTGAAGCTTTCTTT

J: TRBJ1-4
V: TRBV19
size: -
D: TRBD1
CDR3: CASSNPGQPNEKLFF
DNA: TGTGCCAGTAGTAACCCGGGACAGCCTAATGAAAAACTGTTTTTT

J: TRBJ2-5
V: TRBV5-1
size: -
D: -
CDR3: CASKVRGQETQYF
DNA: TGCGCCAGCAAAGTAAGGGGACAAGAGACCCAGTACTTC

J: TRBJ1-3
V: TRBV2
size: -
D: -
CDR3: CASSTLRTRTPSSGNTIYF
DNA: TGTGCCAGCAGTACACTACGGACACGGACACCAAGCTCTGGAAACACCATATATTTT

J: TRBJ2-3
V: TRBV28
size: -
D: -
CDR3: CASTRADTQYF
DNA: TGTGCCAGCACGAGGGCTGATACGCAGTATTTT

J: TRBJ2-7
V: TRBV7-2
size: -
D: -
CDR3: CASSPSWAGGSSYEQYF
DNA: TGTGCCAGCAGCCCTAGTTGGGCAGGGGGGAGCTCCTACGAGCAGTACTTC

J: TRBJ2-3
V: TRBV9
size: -
D: -
CDR3: CASSVDRKNTDTQYF
DNA: TGTGCCAGCAGCGTAGACAGGAAAAACACAGATACGCAGTATTTT

J: TRBJ1-2
V: TRBV4-2
size: -
D: -
CDR3: CASSPGRQNYGYTF
DNA: TGTGCCAGCAGCCCTGGACGACAGAACTATGGCTACACCTTC

J: TRBJ1-1
V: TRBV27
size: -
D: -
CDR3: CASSLSWTTEAFF
DNA: TGTGCCAGCAGTTTATCGTGGACAACTGAAGCTTTCTTT

J: TRBJ2-4
V: TRBV19
size: -
D: -
CDR3: CAAKGGLGAKNIQYF
DNA: TGTGCCGCCAAAGGGGGATTGGGAGCCAAAAACATTCAGTACTTC

J: TRBJ2-7
V: TRBV13
size: -
D: TRBD2
CDR3: CASSSWTSGTASYEQYF
DNA: TGTGCCAGCAGCTCATGGACTAGCGGGACCGCTTCCTACGAGCAGTACTTC

J: TRBJ2-2
V: TRBV7-9
size: -
D: TRBD1
CDR3: CASNPRRTGNTGELFF
DNA: TGTGCCAGCAACCCGCGTAGGACAGGGAACACCGGGGAGCTGTTTTTT

J: TRBJ2-7
V: TRBV27
size: once
D: TRBD1
CDR3: CASSNRDSTYEQYF
DNA: TGTGCCAGCAGTAACCGGGACAGTACCTACGAGCAGTACTTC

J: TRBJ2-7
V: TRBV7-2
size: -
D: -
CDR3: CASSLFGSLEQYF
DNA: TGTGCCAGCAGCTTATTCGGGAGTCTCGAGCAGTACTTC

J: TRBJ1-5
V: TRBV18
size: -
D: -
CDR3: CASSPSQSNQPQHF
DNA: TGTGCCAGCTCACCGTCCCAATCCAATCAGCCCCAGCATTTT

J: TRBJ2-5
V: TRBV27
size: -
D: -
CDR3: CASSRRDPSGYFETQYF
DNA: TGTGCCAGCTCTAGGCGAGACCCAAGCGGGTATTTTGAGACCCAGTACTTC

J: TRBJ2-7
V: TRBV14
size: -
D: -
CDR3: CASSQEFSGPCEQYF
DNA: TGTGCCAGCAGCCAAGAATTCAGCGGGCCTTGCGAGCAGTACTTC

J: TRBJ2-5
V: TRBV9
size: -
D: TRBD2
CDR3: CASSAPGLAGGQEETQYF
DNA: TGTGCCAGCAGCGCACCGGGACTAGCGGGGGGCCAGGAGGAGACCCAGTACTTC

J: TRBJ1-2
V: TRBV2
size: few
D: -
CDR3: CASSSQTANYGYTF
DNA: TGTGCCAGCAGTTCCCAGACAGCTAACTATGGCTACACCTTC

J: TRBJ2-7
V: TRBV7-2
size: few
D: TRBD2
CDR3: CASSLGGGYYEQYF
DNA: TGTGCCAGCAGCTTGGGGGGAGGGTATTACGAGCAGTACTTC

J: TRBJ1-1
V: TRBV4-3
size: -
D: -
CDR3: CASSLKRGGTEAFF
DNA: TGCGCCAGCAGCTTGAAGAGGGGGGGCACTGAAGCTTTCTTT

J: TRBJ2-7
V: TRBV2
size: few
D: TRBD1
CDR3: CASSGPDRGAYEQYF
DNA: TGTGCCAGCAGTGGTCCCGACAGGGGGGCCTACGAGCAGTACTTC

J: TRBJ2-7
V: TRBV14
size: -
D: -
CDR3: CASSQATGGAYEQYF
DNA: TGTGCCAGCAGCCAAGCGACGGGGGGCGCCTACGAGCAGTACTTC

J: TRBJ1-2
V: TRBV19
size: -
D: -
CDR3: CASSRGNYGYTF
DNA: TGTGCCAGTAGTAGAGGGAACTATGGCTACACCTTC

J: TRBJ2-1
V: TRBV11-3
size: -
D: TRBD2
CDR3: CASSPMAGARPNEQFF
DNA: TGTGCCAGCAGCCCCATGGCGGGAGCTCGCCCCAATGAGCAGTTCTTC

J: TRBJ1-3
V: TRBV5-6
size: -
D: -
CDR3: CASSFLGQTSGNTIYF
DNA: TGTGCCAGCAGCTTCCTCGGACAGACCTCTGGAAACACCATATATTTT

J: TRBJ2-3
V: TRBV6-6
size: -
D: -
CDR3: CASSEGAYTQYF
DNA: TGTGCCAGCTCAGAAGGGGCCTATACGCAGTATTTT

J: TRBJ2-7
V: TRBV5-1
size: -
D: -
CDR3: CASSSVPGLEYEQYF
DNA: TGCGCCAGCAGCTCAGTCCCGGGACTCGAATACGAGCAGTACTTC

J: TRBJ1-1
V: TRBV7-3
size: -
D: TRBD1
CDR3: CASSLGPGGFDTEAFF
DNA: TGTGCCAGCAGCTTGGGGCCAGGGGGCTTCGACACTGAAGCTTTCTTT

J: TRBJ2-3
V: TRBV28
size: -
D: -
CDR3: CATKTRRADTQYF
DNA: TGTGCCACCAAGACCCGCCGGGCAGATACGCAGTATTTT

J: TRBJ1-5
V: TRBV30
size: -
D: -
CDR3: CAWSAPPGLSNQPQHF
DNA: TGTGCCTGGAGTGCCCCCCCGGGTCTTAGCAATCAGCCCCAGCATTTT

J: TRBJ1-3
V: TRBV10-3
size: few
D: -
CDR3: CAIRTGVDGNTIYF
DNA: TGTGCCATCAGAACAGGAGTGGACGGAAACACCATATATTTT